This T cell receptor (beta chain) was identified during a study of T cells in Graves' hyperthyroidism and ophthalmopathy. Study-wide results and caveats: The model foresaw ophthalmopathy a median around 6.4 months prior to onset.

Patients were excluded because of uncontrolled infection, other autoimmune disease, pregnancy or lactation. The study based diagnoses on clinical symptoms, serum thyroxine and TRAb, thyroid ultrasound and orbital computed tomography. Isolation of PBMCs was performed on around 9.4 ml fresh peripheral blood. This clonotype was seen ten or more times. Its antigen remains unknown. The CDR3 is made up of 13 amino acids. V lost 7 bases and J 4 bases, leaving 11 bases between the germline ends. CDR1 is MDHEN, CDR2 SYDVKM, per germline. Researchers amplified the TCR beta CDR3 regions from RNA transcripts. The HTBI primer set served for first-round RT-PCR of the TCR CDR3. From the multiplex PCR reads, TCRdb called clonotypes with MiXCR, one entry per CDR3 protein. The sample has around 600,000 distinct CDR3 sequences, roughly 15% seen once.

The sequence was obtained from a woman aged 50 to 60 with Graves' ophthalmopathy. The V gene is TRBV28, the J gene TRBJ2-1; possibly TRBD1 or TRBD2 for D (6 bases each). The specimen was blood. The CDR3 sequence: CASTGAPYNEQFF. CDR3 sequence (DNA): TGTGCCAGCACGGGGGCACCATACAATGAGCAGTTCTTC. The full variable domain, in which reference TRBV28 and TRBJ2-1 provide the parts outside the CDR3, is DVKVTQSSRYLVKRTGEKVFLECVQDMDHENMFWYRQDPGLGLRLIYFSYDVKMKEKGDIPEGYSVSREKKERFSLILESASTNQTSMYLCASTGAPYNEQFFGPGTRLTVL.